The source of this T cell receptor (beta chain) is a study of blood T cell repertoires in COVID-19 (dated by TCRdb to 2018 to 2021). At the level of the whole study: Samples covering the acute and convalescent phases of COVID-19 were provided by collaborators in the United States, Italy and Spain. HLA class I and class II types, where available, came from metadata supplied by the sample provider rather than from assay-based typing. The dataset comprised deeply sampled blood TCRbeta repertoires from subjects exposed to, actively infected with, or recovered from COVID-19. A freely available public database, intended as a resource for researchers studying the immune response to SARS-CoV-2, is where the repertoires were released. The prospective study material was composed of cDNA or gDNA derived from T cells, B-cell-depleted T cells, or PBMCs. The sample metadata nearly always contained a de-identified subject ID, COVID-19 status, age in years and sex. Samples came from the ongoing ImmuneRACE study (first 160 participants) plus 1,254 subjects from 6 global collaborators. What the authors observed across the whole study: The amount of clinical and demographic metadata varied by source and participant and was provided uncurated.

One collaborating source in Seattle enrolled patients during active infection and followed them longitudinally through the course of disease. Each collaborating institution followed its own protocols to collect whole blood in K2EDTA tubes. For TCRbeta analysis, collaborator samples were shipped as frozen whole blood, as isolated PBMCs, or as DNA extracted from either sample type. Comment on this clone: The antigen it recognizes is unknown. The record has no base qualities; no much larger clone is one base away.

After removal of 5 bases from V and 5 bases from J, the junction retains 6 bases not matched to a gene. CDR1 and CDR2, looked up from the germline V gene, are MGHRA and YSYEKL. Taken from cysteine to phenylalanine, the CDR3 has 15 residues. Only CDR3 DNA is held: 45 bases, read in frame from base 1. The immunoSEQ Assay, a bias-controlled multiplex PCR, was used to amplify TCRbeta CDR3 regions from genomic DNA. From the authors' description of their analysis: Within the assay, amplification of reference gene primers was used to estimate how many nucleated cells each sample contained. To quantify the absolute abundance of each unique TCRbeta CDR3 rearrangement, sequence reads were collapsed and filtered. For each sample, productive Simpson clonality was calculated by taking the square root of Simpson's diversity index across productive rearrangements. Sourced from immuneACCESS, this table was stored by TCRdb with only in-frame sequences that have V and J called. A share of the clones is absent; for the studies checked, an unresolved V gene accounts for under half, and the remainder has no known explanation. V, J and clone size reflect that table, while D and trimming were determined from the DNA. In all, the sample holds under 350,000 clones, and under 90% of those were seen once. The ten largest clones represent over 1.5% of the sample.

The origin of this receptor is a woman younger than 45 with COVID-19, enrolled during active disease. The sequenced sample consisted of peripheral blood. The chain was built from TRBV4-1 and TRBJ1-4; 9 nucleotides in the junction match TRBD1. This receptor carries the CDR3 CASSNRDRDNEKLFF. The DNA sequence reads TGCGCCAGCAGCAACCGGGACAGGGACAATGAAAAACTGTTTTTT.